This TCR beta chain appears in the sequencing data of a study of cytomegalovirus exposure and HLA in healthy donors. Study results and caveats: Rates of TCR association differed by HLA locus in a later analysis, with DRB1 highest and HLA-C lowest. The only immune exposure information that was available was CMV serostatus.

In its sample, this clone ranks as medium-sized. What it binds is unknown. The donors (healthy individuals) were bone marrow donors. Primers included in the PCR were 60 Vbeta and 13 Jbeta primers. Libraries were prepared by immunoSEQ multiplex PCR; TCRdb keeps only in-frame clonotypes and omits some of them. The sample has about 150,000 clones, under 80% seen once. Germline values: CDR1 LGHNA, CDR2 YNFKEQ. With V trimmed by 4 bases and J by 0 bases, 9 bases remained unmatched. This CDR3 contains 16 residues. The clonotype was recovered from a young man in good health and CMV-seronegative. V is TRBV4-2 and J is TRBJ2-7; 7 nucleotides align to TRBD1. The source material was PBMCs. CDR3 region: CASSPGQGDTSYEQYF. CDR3 nucleotides: TGTGCCAGCAGCCCCGGGCAGGGGGATACCTCCTACGAGCAGTACTTC.